This T cell receptor beta chain was sequenced during a study of technical replicates of blood from several donors. This clone occurred once. TCRdb keeps only in-frame clones here, not all; method: immunoSEQ multiplex PCR. The sample has 65,000 to 85,000 clones; 85% to 95% are singletons. This clonotype originated in a human donor in good health. The sample taken for sequencing was T cells isolated from PBMCs.

The CDR3 loop reads CASSVGLIVSPYYGYTF. CDR3 nucleotides: TGTGCCAGCAGCGTAGGCCTTATAGTCTCACCATACTATGGCTACACCTTC. The chain combines TRBV9 with TRBJ1-2; D not resolved. V shed 0 bases and J shed 3 bases, with 18 bases lying between them. CDR3 length equals 17 residues. The V gene's germline CDR1 is SGDLS and CDR2 YYNGEE.